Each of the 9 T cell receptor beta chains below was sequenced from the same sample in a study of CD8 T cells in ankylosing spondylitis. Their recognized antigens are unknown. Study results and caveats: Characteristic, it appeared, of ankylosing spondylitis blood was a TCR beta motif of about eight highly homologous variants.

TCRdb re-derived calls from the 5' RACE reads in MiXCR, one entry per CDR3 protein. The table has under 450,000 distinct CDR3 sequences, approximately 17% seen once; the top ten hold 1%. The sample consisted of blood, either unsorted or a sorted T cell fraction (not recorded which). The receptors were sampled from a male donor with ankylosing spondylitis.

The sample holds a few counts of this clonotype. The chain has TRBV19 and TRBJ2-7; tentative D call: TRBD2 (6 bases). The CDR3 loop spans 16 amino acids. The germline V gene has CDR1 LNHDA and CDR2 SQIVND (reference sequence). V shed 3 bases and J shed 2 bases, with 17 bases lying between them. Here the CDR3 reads CASSIGSVGGAYEQYF. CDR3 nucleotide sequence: TGTGCCAGTAGTATCGGATCTGTCGGAGGGGCCTACGAGCAGTACTTC. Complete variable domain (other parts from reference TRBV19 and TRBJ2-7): DGGITQSPKYLFRKEGQNVTLSCEQNLNHDAMYWYRQDPGQGLRLIYYSQIVNDFQKGDIAEGYSVSREKKESFPLTVTSAQKNPTAFYLCASSIGSVGGAYEQYFGPGTRLTVT.

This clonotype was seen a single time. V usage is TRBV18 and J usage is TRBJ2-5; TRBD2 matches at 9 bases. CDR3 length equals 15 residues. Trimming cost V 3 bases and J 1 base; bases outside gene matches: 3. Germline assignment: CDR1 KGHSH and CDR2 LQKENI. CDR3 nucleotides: TGTGCCAGCTCACCGACTAGCGGTTTCCAAGAGACCCAGTACTTC. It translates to CASSPTSGFQETQYF.

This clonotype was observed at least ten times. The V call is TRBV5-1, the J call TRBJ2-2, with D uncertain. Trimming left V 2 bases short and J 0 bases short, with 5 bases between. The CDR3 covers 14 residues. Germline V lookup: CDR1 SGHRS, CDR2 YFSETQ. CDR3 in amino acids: CASSFITNTGELFF. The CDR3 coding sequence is TGCGCCAGCAGCTTTATCACGAACACCGGGGAGCTGTTTTTT.

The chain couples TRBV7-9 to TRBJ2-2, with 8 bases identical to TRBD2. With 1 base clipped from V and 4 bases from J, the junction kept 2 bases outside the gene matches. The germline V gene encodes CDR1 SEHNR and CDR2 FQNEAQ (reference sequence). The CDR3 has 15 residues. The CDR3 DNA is TGTGCCAGCAGCTTAGTAGCGGGGAGCACCGGGGAGCTGTTTTTT. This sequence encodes CASSLVAGSTGELFF.

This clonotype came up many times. The CDR3 DNA is TGTGCCAGCAGACCGGGACAGGGGTCGGCGAACACTGAAGCTTTCTTT. It encodes CASRPGQGSANTEAFF. V gene TRBV12-3 or TRBV12-4 combines with J gene TRBJ1-1, with 10 bases aligning to TRBD1. The trim removed 6 bases at V and 1 base at J, leaving 8 bases unmatched. CDR3 length equals 16 residues.

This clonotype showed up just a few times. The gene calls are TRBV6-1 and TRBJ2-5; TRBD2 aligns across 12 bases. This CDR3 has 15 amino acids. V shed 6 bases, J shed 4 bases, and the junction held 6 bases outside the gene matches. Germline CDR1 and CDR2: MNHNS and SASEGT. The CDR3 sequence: CASRLSGLAGETQYF. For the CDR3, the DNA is TGTGCCAGCAGGCTCTCGGGACTAGCGGGAGAGACCCAGTACTTC.

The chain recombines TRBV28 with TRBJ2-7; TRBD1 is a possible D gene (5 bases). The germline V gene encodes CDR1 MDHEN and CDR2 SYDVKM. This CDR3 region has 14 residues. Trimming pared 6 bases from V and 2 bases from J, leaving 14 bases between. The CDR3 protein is CASSDSQSTYEQYF. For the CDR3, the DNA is TGTGCCAGCAGCGACAGCCAATCCACCTACGAGCAGTACTTC.

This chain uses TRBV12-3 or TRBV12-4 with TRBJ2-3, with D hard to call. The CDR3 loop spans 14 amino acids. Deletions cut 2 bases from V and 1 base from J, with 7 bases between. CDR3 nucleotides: TGTGCCAGCAGTTTAAGGAGCCGCACAGATACGCAGTATTTT. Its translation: CASSLRSRTDTQYF.

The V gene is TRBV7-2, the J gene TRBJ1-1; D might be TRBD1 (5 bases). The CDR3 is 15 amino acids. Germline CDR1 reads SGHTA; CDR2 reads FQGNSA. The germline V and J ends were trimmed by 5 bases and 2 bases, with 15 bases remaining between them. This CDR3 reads CASSPPGRGNTEAFF. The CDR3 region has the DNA TGTGCCAGCAGCCCCCCTGGGAGGGGTAACACTGAAGCTTTCTTT.